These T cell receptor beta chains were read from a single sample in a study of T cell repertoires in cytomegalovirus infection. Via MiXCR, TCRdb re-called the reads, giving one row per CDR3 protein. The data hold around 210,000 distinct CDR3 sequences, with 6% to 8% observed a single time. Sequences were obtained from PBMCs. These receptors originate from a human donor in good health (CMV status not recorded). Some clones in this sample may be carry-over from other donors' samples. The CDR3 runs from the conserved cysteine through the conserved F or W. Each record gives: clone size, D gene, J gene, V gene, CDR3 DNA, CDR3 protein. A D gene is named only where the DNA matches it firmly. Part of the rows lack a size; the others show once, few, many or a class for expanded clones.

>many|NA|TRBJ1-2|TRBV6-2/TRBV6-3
TGTGCCAGCAGTTATGTGGAGGTCTATGGCTACACCTTC
CASSYVEVYGYTF
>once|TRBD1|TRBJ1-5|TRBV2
TGTGCCAGCAGTGCATACAGGGGTGGCAATCAGCCCCAGCATTTT
CASSAYRGGNQPQHF
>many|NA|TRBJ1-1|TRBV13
TGTGCCAGCAGCTCGATACAGGAAGAGGGTTACATGAACACTGAAGCTTTCTTT
CASSSIQEEGYMNTEAFF
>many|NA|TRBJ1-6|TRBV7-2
TGTGCCAGCAGCCGGGGCAGGGGTAATTCACCCCTCCACTTT
CASSRGRGNSPLHF
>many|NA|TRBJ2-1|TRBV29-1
TGCAGCGTTATCGACTCCTACAATGAGCAGTTCTTC
CSVIDSYNEQFF
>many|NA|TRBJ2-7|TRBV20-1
TGCAGTGTTCCACCGGGGGTTACCTACGAGCAGTACTTC
CSVPPGVTYEQYF
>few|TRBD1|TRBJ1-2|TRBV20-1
TGCAGTGCTAGAGATCTGAGACAGGGAATTATCTATGGCTACACCTTC
CSARDLRQGIIYGYTF
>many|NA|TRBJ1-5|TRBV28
TGTGCCAGCAGTTTATCCAGGAAAGGCAATCAGCCCCAGCATTTT
CASSLSRKGNQPQHF
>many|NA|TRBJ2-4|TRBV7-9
TGTGCCAGCAGCTTGACAGGAGCCAAAAACATTCAGTACTTC
CASSLTGAKNIQYF
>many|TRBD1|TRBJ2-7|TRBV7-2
TGTGCCAGCAGCCCCGAATCAGGGACAGCGAGCGAGCAGTACTTC
CASSPESGTASEQYF
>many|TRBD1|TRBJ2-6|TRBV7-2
TGTGCCAGCACCCCCCCCCCGGGACAGGGTCCTACTGGGGCCAACGTCCTGACTTTC
CASTPPPGQGPTGANVLTF
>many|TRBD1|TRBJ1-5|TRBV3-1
TGTGCCAGCAGCCAAGGCCGGGACAGGGATCAGCCCCAGCATTTT
CASSQGRDRDQPQHF
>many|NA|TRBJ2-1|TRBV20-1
TGCAGTGCTAGAGAATGGGGGACTGAGCAGTTCTTC
CSAREWGTEQFF
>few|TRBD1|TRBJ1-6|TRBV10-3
TGTGCCATCAAGGAGGGGGCGCGGGGTAATTCACCCCTCCACTTT
CAIKEGARGNSPLHF
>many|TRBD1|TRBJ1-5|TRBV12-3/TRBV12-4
TGTGCCAGCAGATACCATGCCGGGACAGGGGATCAGCCCCAGCATTTT
CASRYHAGTGDQPQHF
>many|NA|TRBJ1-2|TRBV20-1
TGCAGTGCCGGGGTTAGCTATGGCTACACCTTC
CSAGVSYGYTF
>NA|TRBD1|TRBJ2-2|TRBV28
TGTGCCAGCAGTCCCCCGACAGGGGGGATAACCGGGGAGCTGTTTTTT
CASSPPTGGITGELFF
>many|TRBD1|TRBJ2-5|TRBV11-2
TGTGCCAGCAGCGTTGGGACAGGGTCATGGCAAGAGACCCAGTACTTC
CASSVGTGSWQETQYF
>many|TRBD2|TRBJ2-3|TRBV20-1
TGCAGTGCTAGACTCGGGACTAGCGGCACAGATACGCAGTATTTT
CSARLGTSGTDTQYF
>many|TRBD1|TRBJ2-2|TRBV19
TGTGCCAGTAGTCCCCCAGGGACAGGGAACACCGGGGAGCTGTTTTTT
CASSPPGTGNTGELFF
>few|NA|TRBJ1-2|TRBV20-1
TGCAGTGCTAGAGAAACAGGGTCCTATGGCTACACCTTC
CSARETGSYGYTF
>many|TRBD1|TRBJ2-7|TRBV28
TGTGCCAGCCCGGACAGGGCGATTACATACGAGCAGTACTTC
CASPDRAITYEQYF
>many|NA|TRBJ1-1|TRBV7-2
TGTGCCAGCAGCTACTCGACGGAGATGAACACTGAAGCTTTCTTT
CASSYSTEMNTEAFF
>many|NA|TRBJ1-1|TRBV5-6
TGTGCCAGCAGCCCGATAACAGGGATCGGGGACACTGAAGCTTTCTTT
CASSPITGIGDTEAFF
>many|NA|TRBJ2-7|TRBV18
TGTGCCAGCTCAGTTTCTAAGGCTGAGCAGTACTTC
CASSVSKAEQYF
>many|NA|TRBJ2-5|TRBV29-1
TGCAGCGCCCTCGGGGGAGGAGAGACCCAGTACTTC
CSALGGGETQYF
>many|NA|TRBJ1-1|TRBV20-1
TGCAGTGTGGGGGGATACACTGAAGCTTTCTTT
CSVGGYTEAFF
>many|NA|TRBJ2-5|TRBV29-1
TGCAGCGTTGAAAGCTTGACCGGAGAGACCCAGTACTTC
CSVESLTGETQYF
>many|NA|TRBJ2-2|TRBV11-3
TGTGCCAGCAGCTACACCTTGACGGTTTTCACCGGGGAGCTGTTTTTT
CASSYTLTVFTGELFF
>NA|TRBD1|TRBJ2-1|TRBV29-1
TGCAGCGTTCCCACCCACGGGGGGACAGGGGACAATGAGCAGTTCTTC
CSVPTHGGTGDNEQFF
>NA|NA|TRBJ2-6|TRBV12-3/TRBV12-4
TGTGCCAGCAGTTTTGGGGGCGGAGGGCCTAACGTCCTGACTTTC
CASSFGGGGPNVLTF
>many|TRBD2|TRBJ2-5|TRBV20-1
TGCAGTCCTAGCGGGGGCAAAGAGACCCAGTACTTC
CSPSGGKETQYF
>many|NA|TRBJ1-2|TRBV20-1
TGCAGTGCAGAGTATGGCTACACCTTC
CSAEYGYTF
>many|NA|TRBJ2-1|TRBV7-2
TGTGCCAGCAGGGCGTCCGGGGGGCCCCACAATGAGCAGTTCTTC
CASRASGGPHNEQFF
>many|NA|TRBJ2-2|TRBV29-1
TGCAGCGCCGACGGGAATACCGGGGAGCTGTTTTTT
CSADGNTGELFF
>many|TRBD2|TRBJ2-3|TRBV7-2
TGTGCCAGCAGCTTGGTAGCGGGGGGGCGAAGCACAGATACGCAGTATTTT
CASSLVAGGRSTDTQYF
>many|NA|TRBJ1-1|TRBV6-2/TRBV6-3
TGTGCCAGCATACGGGACGGGTCATTAACTGAAGCTTTCTTT
CASIRDGSLTEAFF
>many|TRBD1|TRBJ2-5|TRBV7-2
TGTGCCAGCAGCCTAGACAGGGGAGCAGAAGAGACCCAGTACTTC
CASSLDRGAEETQYF
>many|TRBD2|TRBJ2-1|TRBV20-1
TGCAGTCCTATAAGACTAGCGGGAGGTGAGCAGTTCTTC
CSPIRLAGGEQFF
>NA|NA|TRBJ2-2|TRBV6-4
TGTGCCAGCAGTGACCCTCGAGTCGGGGAGCTGTTTTTT
CASSDPRVGELFF
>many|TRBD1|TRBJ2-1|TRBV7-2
TGTGCCAGCAGCCCCCCCGGACAGGGTGGTGAGCAGTTCTTC
CASSPPGQGGEQFF
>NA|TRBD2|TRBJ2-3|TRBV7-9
TGTGCCAGCAGCGTGACGCGGGGGGGCCCTTCCGATACGCAGTATTTT
CASSVTRGGPSDTQYF
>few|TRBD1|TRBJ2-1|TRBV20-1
TGCAGTGCTCCCACTGCGGGACAGGGGAATGAGCAGTTCTTC
CSAPTAGQGNEQFF
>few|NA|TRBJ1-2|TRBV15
TGTGCCACCAGCAGAGAGGTGTCGGGGGGCGGCTACACCTTC
CATSREVSGGGYTF
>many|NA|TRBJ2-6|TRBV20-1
TGCAGTGCTAGACCACCTGGGGCCAACGTCCTGACTTTC
CSARPPGANVLTF
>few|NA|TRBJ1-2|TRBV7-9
TGTGCCAGCAGCTTAGGTTCAGGGTTTGGCTACACCTTC
CASSLGSGFGYTF
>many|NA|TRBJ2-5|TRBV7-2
TGTGCCAGCAGTCTGCCGATCCCAGAGACCCAGTACTTC
CASSLPIPETQYF
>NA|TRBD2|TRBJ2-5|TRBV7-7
TGTGCTAGCAGCCCAATTAGCGGGGGAGGAGGGGAGACCCAGTACTTC
CASSPISGGGGETQYF
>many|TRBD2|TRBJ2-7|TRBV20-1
TGCAGTGCTGGCGACCCTAGCGGCGGCTCCTACGAGCAGTACTTC
CSAGDPSGGSYEQYF
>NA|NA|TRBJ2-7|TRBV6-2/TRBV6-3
TGTGCCAGCAGTCGAGCCCTTGGACAGAACAAGAGAGAGCAGTACTTC
CASSRALGQNKREQYF
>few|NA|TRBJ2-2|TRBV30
TGTGCCTGGAGCACTTACAACACCGGGGAGCTGTTTTTT
CAWSTYNTGELFF
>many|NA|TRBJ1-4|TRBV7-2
TGTGCCAGCAGCCTGGGACCTAGGGAAAAACTGTTTTTT
CASSLGPREKLFF
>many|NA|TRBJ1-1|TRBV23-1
TGCGCCAGCAGTCACTCGACATTACCTGAAGCTTTCTTT
CASSHSTLPEAFF
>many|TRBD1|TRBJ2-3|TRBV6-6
TGTGCCAGCAGTTTGACAGGGGCCCTGACAGATACGCAGTATTTT
CASSLTGALTDTQYF
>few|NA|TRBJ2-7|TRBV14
TGTGCCAGCAGCCAAGGGGTTTCAGGGCCGACCTACGAGCAGTACTTC
CASSQGVSGPTYEQYF
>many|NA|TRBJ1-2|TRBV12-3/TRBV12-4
TGTGCCAGCAGTTTATGGGAGGATTCCTATGGCTACACCTTC
CASSLWEDSYGYTF